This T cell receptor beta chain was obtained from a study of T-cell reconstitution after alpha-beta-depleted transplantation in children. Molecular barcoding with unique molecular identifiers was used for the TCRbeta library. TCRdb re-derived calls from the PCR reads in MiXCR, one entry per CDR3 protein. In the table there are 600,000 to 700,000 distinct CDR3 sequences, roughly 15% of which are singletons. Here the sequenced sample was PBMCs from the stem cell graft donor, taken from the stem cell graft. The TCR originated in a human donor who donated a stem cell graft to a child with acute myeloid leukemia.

CDR3 loop: CAISESGRLGSQPQHF. CDR3 DNA: TGTGCCATCAGTGAGTCTGGACGCCTGGGGAGTCAGCCCCAGCATTTT. V and J are TRBV10-3 and TRBJ1-5; D is unclear. The CDR3 runs 16 residues. V was shortened by 0 bases and J by 6 bases, with 15 bases between the two germline ends. Germline loops: CDR1 ENHRY, CDR2 SYGVKD.